This T cell receptor (beta chain) comes out of a study of multiple sclerosis patients with progressive multifocal leukoencephalopathy (dated by TCRdb to between 2018 and 2021). Background on the whole study: Peripheral T and B cells were examined in MS patients who went on to develop PML (4 under natalizumab, 1 after alemtuzumab) as well as in treated patients who did not. A couple of patients on natalizumab who later developed PML were tracked over time from before therapy, through 6 and 12 months, up to PML onset. The goal of the study was to detect any JC virus-specific or public T-cell expansions that arose at the time of PML onset. Study-wide conclusions, independent of this receptor: When PML developed, neither common TRBV or TRBJ gene usage nor preferential TRBV-TRBJ pairings were detected. Less diverse TRB repertoires in most PML patients were suggested by lower normalized Shannon entropy, whereas values near 1 were observed in the natalizumab-treated controls. TRB clones above 0.5% frequency appeared only in PML patients, but expanded clones at PML onset were already present before and during natalizumab therapy. Analysis was limited to peripheral blood, even though cerebrospinal fluid or brain lymphocytes might be more informative for natalizumab-associated PML. With only a small, descriptive cohort, it remained unclear whether the findings reflect JC virus infection or general immunocompromise.

The sample's time point label, in plain terms: around 12 months of natalizumab therapy. The sample's treatment or condition, from its label and the paper: on natalizumab therapy at sampling. Controls were five natalizumab-treated MS patients who did not develop PML, sampled longitudinally. All listed patients had previously received interferon beta, and all PML patients were female. Blood samples for T1 were taken at 6 months of natalizumab therapy, and blood samples for T2 were taken at 12 months of natalizumab therapy. Ficoll-Hypaque density gradient centrifugation was used to isolate peripheral blood mononuclear cells. TRB CDR3 regions were amplified from genomic DNA with the immunoSEQ two-step multiplex PCR at survey-level depth. Each PCR was spiked with synthetic inline TR CDR3 controls spanning all V-J pairings to estimate template counts and remove amplification bias. Reads were processed so that amplification and sequencing bias were reduced, and quantification was performed against synthetic TR CDR3 analogs. On the authors' methods: Raw data were processed in ImmunoSEQ Analyzer, removing out-of-frame sequences and CDR3s with stop codons, and genes were named by IMGT nomenclature. Repertoire diversity was summarized as normalized Shannon entropy, defined as 1 minus Pielou's evenness. TRB sequences were considered identical only when V gene, J gene and CDR3 were shared. Public PML clonotypes were CDR3s found in two or more PML-onset samples but not found earlier, in controls, or in public databases. Position-by-position CDR3 amino acid composition was analyzed in Skylign with the observed count method. This immuneACCESS table, as held by TCRdb, lists in-frame sequences with V and J called but not all clones. Of the missing ones, under half trace to an unresolved V gene in checked studies; the others have no known cause. V and J calls and clone size are those listed in that table; D and trimming were worked out from the DNA. Here the sample has some 28,000 clones; about 90% occur a single time. Jointly, the top ten make up about 1.3% of the sample.

CDR1 and CDR2, looked up from the germline V gene, are MGHRA and YSYEKL. The CDR3 sequence holds 14 residues, the cysteine and phenylalanine included. Only the CDR3 DNA stays, 42 bases, in frame from base 1. V lost 5 bases and J lost 1 base; the stretch between them is 11 bases long. This clone was counted a few times. Its recognized antigen is unknown. One base away there is no much larger clone; base qualities are not given. The source is a human donor with multiple sclerosis. In this chain, TRBV4-1 is recombined with TRBJ1-1; no D gene can be assigned with confidence. The sequencing used PBMCs, collected from a patient treated with natalizumab. At the DNA level, the sequence is TGCGCCAGCAGCTATTCGGCCGCGAACACTGAAGCTTTCTTT. Its protein product is CASSYSAANTEAFF.